This T cell receptor beta chain was sequenced during a study of molecular identifiers for immune sequencing clone quantification. General study points: Underestimated sizes of highly expanded clones could result from identical TCR molecules that share a barcode.

J gave up 2 bases and V 1 base, and 5 bases lay outside the gene matches. CDR1 is SGHTA, CDR2 FQGNSA, per germline. CDR3 length equals 15 residues. This clonotype was picked up a small number of times. What it recognizes is unknown. TCRdb re-derived calls from the PCR reads in MiXCR, one entry per CDR3 protein. The data show about 510,000 distinct CDR3 sequences, about a fifth seen once. Naive CD8 sequencing libraries were generated from about 19,000 to 1,100,000 sorted cells, with 10%, 30% or 50% RNA as input. Sorted naive CD8 T cells were those defined as CD8+CD4-CCR7+CD45RA+. Sequencing used naive CD8+ T cells from blood, with Jurkat cell RNA spiked in. Described subset: FACS-sorted CD8+CD4-CCR7+CD45RA+ naive T cells. V usage is TRBV7-2 and J usage is TRBJ2-7; 7 bases fit TRBD2. This sequence was found in a human donor in good health. Some libraries in this study had Jurkat cell RNA spiked in. CDR3: CASSLVSGATYEQYF. The DNA of the CDR3 is TGTGCCAGCAGCTTAGTAAGCGGGGCCACCTACGAGCAGTACTTC. The variable domain in full, with the rest retrieved from reference TRBV7-2 and TRBJ2-7, is GAGVSQSPSNKVTEKGKDVELRCDPISGHTALYWYRQSLGQGLEFLIYFQGNSAPDKSGLPSDRFSAERTGGSVSTLTIQRTQQEDSAVYLCASSLVSGATYEQYFGPGTRLTVT.